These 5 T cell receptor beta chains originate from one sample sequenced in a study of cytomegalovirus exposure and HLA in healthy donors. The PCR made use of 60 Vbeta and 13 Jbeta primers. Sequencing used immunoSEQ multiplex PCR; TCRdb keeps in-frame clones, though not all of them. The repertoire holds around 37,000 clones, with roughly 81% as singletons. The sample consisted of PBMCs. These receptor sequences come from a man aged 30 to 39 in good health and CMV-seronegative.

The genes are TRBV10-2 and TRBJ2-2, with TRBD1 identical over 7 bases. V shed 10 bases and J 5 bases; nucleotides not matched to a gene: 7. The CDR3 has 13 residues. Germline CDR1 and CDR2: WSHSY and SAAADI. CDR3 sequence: CATIDRATGELFF. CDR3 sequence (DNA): TGCGCCACAATCGACAGGGCTACCGGGGAGCTGTTTTTT.

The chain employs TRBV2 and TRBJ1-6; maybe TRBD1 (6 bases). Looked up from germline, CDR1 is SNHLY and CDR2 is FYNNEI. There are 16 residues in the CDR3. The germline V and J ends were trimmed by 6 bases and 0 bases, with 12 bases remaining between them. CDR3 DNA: TGTGCCAGCAGAACAGGGCCAAGCTCCTATAATTCACCCCTCCACTTT. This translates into CASRTGPSSYNSPLHF.

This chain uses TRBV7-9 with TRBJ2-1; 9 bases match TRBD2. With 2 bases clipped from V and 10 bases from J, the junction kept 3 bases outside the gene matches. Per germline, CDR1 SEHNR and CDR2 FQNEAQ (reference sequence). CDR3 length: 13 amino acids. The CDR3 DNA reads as TGTGCCAGCAGCTTAAGAAGCGGGGGGGAGCAGTTCTTC. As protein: CASSLRSGGEQFF.

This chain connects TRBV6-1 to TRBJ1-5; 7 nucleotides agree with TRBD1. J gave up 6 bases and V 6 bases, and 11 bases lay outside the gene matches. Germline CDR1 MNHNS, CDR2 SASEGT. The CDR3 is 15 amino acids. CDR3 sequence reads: CASRETGNAAQPQHF. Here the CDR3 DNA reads TGTGCCAGCAGAGAGACAGGGAACGCCGCTCAGCCCCAGCATTTT.

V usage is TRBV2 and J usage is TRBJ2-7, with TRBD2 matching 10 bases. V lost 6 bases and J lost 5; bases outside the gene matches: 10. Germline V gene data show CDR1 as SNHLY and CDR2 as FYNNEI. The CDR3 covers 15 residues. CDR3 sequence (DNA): TGTGCCAGCAGGGACCTAGCGGGAGCCGCCCACGAGCAGTACTTC. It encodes CASRDLAGAAHEQYF.